This T cell receptor beta chain is drawn from a study of OX40 agonist ivuxolimab in advanced cancers. Study as a whole: Ivuxolimab, an agonist antibody against OX40 (CD134), was given to patients. Prior anti-PD-1, anti-PD-L1 or anti-CTLA-4 therapy was allowed; less than 45% had some. Partial responses were achieved by three patients, one with hepatocellular carcinoma and two with cutaneous melanoma. Findings of the study overall: The specificity for antigen of the expanded peripheral T cells was not determined.

Notes on this clone: Its antigen is currently unknown.

This CDR3 is built from 15 residues. CDR1 and CDR2 (germline): SEHNR, FQNEAQ (reference sequence). Trimming took off 5 bases at V and 2 bases at J, with 15 bases between the two ends. Method: immunoSEQ multiplex PCR; TCRdb's copy keeps in-frame clones and lacks some. The sample comprises about 46,000 clones, 89% of which are singletons, and about 10% rests with the top ten. V usage is TRBV7-9 and J usage is TRBJ2-5; D unresolved. The clonotype originates from an adult with an advanced solid tumor such as melanoma, head and neck, liver or kidney cancer. Sequenced material: CD4+ or CD8+ T cells sorted from blood, taken in a trial of the OX40 agonist ivuxolimab. CDR3: CASSRVGSAQETQYF. The CDR3 DNA sequence: TGTGCCAGCAGCCGCGTGGGCTCAGCTCAAGAGACCCAGTACTTC.